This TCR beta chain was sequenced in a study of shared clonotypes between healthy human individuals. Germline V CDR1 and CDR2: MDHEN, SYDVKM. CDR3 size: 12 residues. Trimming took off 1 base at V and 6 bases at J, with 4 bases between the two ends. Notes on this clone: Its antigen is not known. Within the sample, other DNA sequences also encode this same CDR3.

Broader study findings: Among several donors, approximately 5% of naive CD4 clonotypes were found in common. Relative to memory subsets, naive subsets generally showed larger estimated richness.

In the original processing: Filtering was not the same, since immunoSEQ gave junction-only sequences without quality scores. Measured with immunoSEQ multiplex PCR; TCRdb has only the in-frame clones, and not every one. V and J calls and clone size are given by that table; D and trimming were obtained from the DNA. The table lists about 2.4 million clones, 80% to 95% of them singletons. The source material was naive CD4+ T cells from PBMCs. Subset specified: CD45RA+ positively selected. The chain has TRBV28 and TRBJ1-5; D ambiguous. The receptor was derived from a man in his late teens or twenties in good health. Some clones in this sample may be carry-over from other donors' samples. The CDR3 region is CASSLSLQPQHF. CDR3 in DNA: TGTGCCAGCAGTTTATCCCTTCAGCCCCAGCATTTT.